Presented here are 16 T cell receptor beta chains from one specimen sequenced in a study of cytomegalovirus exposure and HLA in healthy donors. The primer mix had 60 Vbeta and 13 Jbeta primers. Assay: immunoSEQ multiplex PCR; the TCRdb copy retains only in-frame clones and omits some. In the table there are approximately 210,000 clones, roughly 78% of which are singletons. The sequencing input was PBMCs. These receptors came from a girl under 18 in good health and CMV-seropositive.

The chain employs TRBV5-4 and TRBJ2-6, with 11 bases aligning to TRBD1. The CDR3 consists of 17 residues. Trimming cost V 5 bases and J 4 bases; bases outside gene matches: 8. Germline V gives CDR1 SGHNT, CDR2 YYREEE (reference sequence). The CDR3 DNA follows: TGTGCCAGCAGTAGGACAGGGGGCGCTGAGGGGGCCAACGTCCTGACTTTC. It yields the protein CASSRTGGAEGANVLTF. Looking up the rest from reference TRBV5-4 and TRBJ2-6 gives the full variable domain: ETGVTQSPTHLIKTRGQQVTLRCSSQSGHNTVSWYQQALGQGPQFIFQYYREEENGRGNFPPRFSGLQFPNYSSELNVNALELDDSALYLCASSRTGGAEGANVLTFGAGSRLTVL.

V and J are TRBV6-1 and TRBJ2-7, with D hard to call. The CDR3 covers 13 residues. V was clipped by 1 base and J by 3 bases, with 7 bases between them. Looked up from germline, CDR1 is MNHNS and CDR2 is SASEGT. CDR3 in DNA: TGTGCCAGCAGTGAAGTGAACAGCTACGAGCAGTACTTC. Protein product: CASSEVNSYEQYF.

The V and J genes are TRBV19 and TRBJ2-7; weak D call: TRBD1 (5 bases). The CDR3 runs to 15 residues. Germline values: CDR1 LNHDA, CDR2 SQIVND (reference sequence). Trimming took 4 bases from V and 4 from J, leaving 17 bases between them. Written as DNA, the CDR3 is TGTGCCAGTAGTAAGGGCCAGGGTCAAACTTACGAGCAGTACTTC. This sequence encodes CASSKGQGQTYEQYF.

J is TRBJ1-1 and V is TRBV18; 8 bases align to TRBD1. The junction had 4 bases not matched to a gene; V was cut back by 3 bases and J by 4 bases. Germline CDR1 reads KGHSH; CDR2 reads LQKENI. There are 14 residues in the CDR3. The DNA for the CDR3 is TGTGCCAGCTCACCGACAGGGGCGCCCACTGAAGCTTTCTTT. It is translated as CASSPTGAPTEAFF.

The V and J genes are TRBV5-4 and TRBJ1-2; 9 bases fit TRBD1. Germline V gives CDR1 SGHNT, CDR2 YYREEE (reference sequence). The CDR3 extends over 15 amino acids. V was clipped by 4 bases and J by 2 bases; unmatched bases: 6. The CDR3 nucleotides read TGTGCCAGCAGCCCCGGGACAGGGCCGAACTATGGCTACACCTTC. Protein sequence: CASSPGTGPNYGYTF.

CDR3 loop: CASSERGNTGELFF. The CDR3 DNA follows: TGCGCCAGCAGTGAACGGGGGAACACCGGGGAGCTGTTTTTT. This chain connects TRBV10-1 to TRBJ2-2; D is possibly TRBD2 (5 bases). CDR1 and CDR2 (germline): WNHNN, SYGVQD (reference sequence). Between the trimmed V and J ends, which lost 3 bases and 1 base, there was a span of 6 bases. The CDR3 is made up of 14 amino acids.

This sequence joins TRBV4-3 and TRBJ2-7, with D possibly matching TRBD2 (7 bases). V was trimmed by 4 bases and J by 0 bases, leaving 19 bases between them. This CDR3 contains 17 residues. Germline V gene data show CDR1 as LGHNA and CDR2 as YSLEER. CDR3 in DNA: TGCGCCAGCAGCCCAACACTAAGCGGGGACATCTCCTACGAGCAGTACTTC. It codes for CASSPTLSGDISYEQYF.

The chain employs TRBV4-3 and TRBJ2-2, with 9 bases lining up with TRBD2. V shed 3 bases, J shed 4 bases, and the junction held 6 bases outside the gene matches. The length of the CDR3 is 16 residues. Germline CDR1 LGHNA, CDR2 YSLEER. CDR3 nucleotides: TGCGCCAGCAGCCAGGCTAGCGGGGCGCGCACCGGGGAGCTGTTTTTT. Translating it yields CASSQASGARTGELFF.

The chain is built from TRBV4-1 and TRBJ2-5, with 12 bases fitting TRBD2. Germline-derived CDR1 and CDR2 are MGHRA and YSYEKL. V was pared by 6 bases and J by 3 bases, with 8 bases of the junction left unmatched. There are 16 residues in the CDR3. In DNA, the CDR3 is TGCGCCAGCAGTCGCGGACTAGCGGGGTATGAAGAGACCCAGTACTTC. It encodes CASSRGLAGYEETQYF.

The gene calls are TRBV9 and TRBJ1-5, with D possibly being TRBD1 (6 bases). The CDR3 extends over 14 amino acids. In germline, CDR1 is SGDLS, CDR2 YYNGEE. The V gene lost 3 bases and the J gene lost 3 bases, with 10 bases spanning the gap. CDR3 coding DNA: TGTGCCAGCAGCGCGGGACACATCAATCAGCCCCAGCATTTT. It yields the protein CASSAGHINQPQHF.

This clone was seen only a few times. CDR3 residues: CASSTPAGNTIYF. The CDR3 DNA follows: TGTGCCAGCAGCACCCCGGCTGGAAACACCATATATTTT. The V gene is TRBV7-9, the J gene TRBJ1-3; D not certain. The CDR3 sequence is 13 residues long. V was cut by 5 bases and J by 2 bases, with 7 bases left in between. Germline CDR1 SEHNR, CDR2 FQNEAQ (reference sequence). The complete variable domain, with remaining parts taken from reference TRBV7-9 and TRBJ1-3, reads DTGVSQNPRHKITKRGQNVTFRCDPISEHNRLYWYRQTLGQGPEFLTYFQNEAQLEKSRLLSDRFSAERPKGSFSTLEIQRTEQGDSAMYLCASSTPAGNTIYFGEGSWLTVV.

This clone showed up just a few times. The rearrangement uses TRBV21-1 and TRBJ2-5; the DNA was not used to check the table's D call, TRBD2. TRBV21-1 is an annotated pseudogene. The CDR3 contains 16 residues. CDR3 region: CASSTPGGRGQETQYF. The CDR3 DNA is TGTGCCAGCAGCACCCCCGGGGGGCGGGGGCAAGAGACCCAGTACTTC.

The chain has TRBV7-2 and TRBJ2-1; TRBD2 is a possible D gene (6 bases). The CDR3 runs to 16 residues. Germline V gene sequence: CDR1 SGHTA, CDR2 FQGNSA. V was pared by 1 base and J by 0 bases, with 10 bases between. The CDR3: CASSLGGTVSYNEQFF. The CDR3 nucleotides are TGTGCCAGCAGCTTAGGCGGGACGGTCTCCTACAATGAGCAGTTCTTC.

The CDR3 protein is CASSVAAGSLTHEQFF. Here the CDR3 DNA reads TGTGCCAGCAGCGTAGCCGCAGGTTCCCTTACCCATGAGCAGTTCTTC. V usage is TRBV9 and J usage is TRBJ2-1; D remains unclear. CDR3 length equals 16 residues. Germline-derived CDR1 and CDR2 are SGDLS and YYNGEE. V lost 0 bases and J 8 bases, leaving 18 bases between the germline ends.

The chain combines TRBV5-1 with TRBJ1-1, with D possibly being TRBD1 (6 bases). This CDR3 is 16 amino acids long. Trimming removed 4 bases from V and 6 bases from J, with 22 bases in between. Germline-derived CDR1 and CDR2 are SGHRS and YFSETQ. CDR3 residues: CASSVDVGAPLAEAFF. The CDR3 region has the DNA TGCGCCAGCAGCGTTGATGTGGGGGCCCCGTTGGCTGAAGCTTTCTTT.

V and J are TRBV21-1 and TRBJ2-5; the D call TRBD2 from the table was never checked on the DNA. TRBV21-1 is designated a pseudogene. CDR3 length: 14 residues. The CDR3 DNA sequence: TGTGCCAGCAGTCTAGCGGGGGGCCAACTTGCCCAGTACTTC. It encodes CASSLAGGQLAQYF.